This T cell receptor (beta chain) emerged from a study of T cells in tumors after PD-1 blockade. Across the study: Treatment was either pembrolizumab 200 mg every 3 weeks or cemiplimab 350 mg every 2 weeks. During anti-PD-1 treatment, some patients continued daily vismodegib 150 mg. Study-wide points: Some novel exhausted tumor clones appeared in pre-treatment blood, suggesting peripheral recruitment.

Profiled with immunoSEQ multiplex PCR; TCRdb holds only in-frame clones, not every one. The table includes about 47,000 clones, roughly three quarters detected once. The CDR3 runs to 15 residues. V dropped 4 bases and J dropped 2; count of bases not matched to a gene: 4. Germline CDR1 is SGDLS and CDR2 is YYNGEE. Input was roughly 600 ng to 6,004 ng of genomic DNA from tumor or blood. As to this clone: The antigen remains undetermined.

The rearrangement links TRBV9 to TRBJ2-2; 8 bases agree with TRBD2. The sequenced sample was PBMCs, obtained before anti-PD-1 therapy. The clonotype comes from a human donor with advanced basal cell or squamous cell carcinoma (not recorded which). The CDR3, as DNA: TGTGCCAGCAGCCCCGGGGGGGCCAACACCGGGGAGCTGTTTTTT. Encoded protein: CASSPGGANTGELFF.